A single TCR beta chain is shown here with its context. Its matching antigen is unknown. This PCR relied on a set of 60 Vbeta primers and 13 Jbeta primers. TCRdb's table, derived via immunoSEQ multiplex PCR, lists solely in-frame clones and lacks some. Of approximately 190,000 clones detected, 82% appear once; the ten largest clones hold 6.5%. This sample is drawn from a study of cytomegalovirus exposure and HLA in healthy donors. Study-level results: Being indistinguishable, some V segments were excluded, TRBV6-2 and TRBV6-3 among them.

Germline lookup yields CDR1 SGHTA and CDR2 FQGNSA. CDR3 length: 14 amino acids. Trimming took 5 bases from V and 2 from J, leaving 10 bases between them. The sample was PBMCs. The source of this sequence is a woman aged 50 to 60 in good health and CMV-seropositive. The rearrangement uses TRBV7-2 and TRBJ1-5; D not certain. The CDR3 sequence is CASSRNGGNQPQHF. Here the CDR3 DNA reads TGTGCCAGCAGCCGCAACGGAGGCAATCAGCCCCAGCATTTT.